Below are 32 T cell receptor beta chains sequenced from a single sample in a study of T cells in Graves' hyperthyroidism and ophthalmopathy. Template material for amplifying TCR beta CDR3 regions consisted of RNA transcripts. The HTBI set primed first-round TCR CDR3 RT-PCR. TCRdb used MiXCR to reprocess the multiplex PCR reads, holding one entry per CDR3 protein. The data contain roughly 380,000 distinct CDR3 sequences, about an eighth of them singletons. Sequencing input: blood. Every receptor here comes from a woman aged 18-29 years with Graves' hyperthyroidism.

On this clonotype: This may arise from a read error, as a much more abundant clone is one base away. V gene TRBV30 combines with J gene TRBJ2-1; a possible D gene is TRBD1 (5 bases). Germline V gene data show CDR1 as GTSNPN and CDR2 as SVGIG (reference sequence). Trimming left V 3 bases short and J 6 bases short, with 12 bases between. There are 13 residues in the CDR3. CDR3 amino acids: CAWSARQGNEQFF. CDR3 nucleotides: TGTGCCTGGAGCGCCCGCCAGGGCAATGAGCAGTTCTTC.

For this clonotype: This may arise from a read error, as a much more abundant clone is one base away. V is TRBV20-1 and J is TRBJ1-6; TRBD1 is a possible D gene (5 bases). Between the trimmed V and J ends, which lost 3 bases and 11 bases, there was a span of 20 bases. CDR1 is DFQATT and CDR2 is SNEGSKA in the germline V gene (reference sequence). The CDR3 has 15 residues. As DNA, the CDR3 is TGCAGTGCTAGCAAGGGGAGAGGGGCCAATGCACCCCTCCACTTT. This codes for CSASKGRGANAPLHF.

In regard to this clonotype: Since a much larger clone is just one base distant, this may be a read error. The CDR3 sequence: CASSQGREKALSYNEQFF. The CDR3, as DNA: TGTGCCAGCAGCCAGGGGCGGGAGAAAGCTCTTTCCTACAATGAGCAGTTCTTC. The chain uses TRBV6-7 and TRBJ2-1, with a weak D call TRBD2 (7 bases). TRBV6-7 is an ORF; its function is uncertain. This CDR3 is built from 18 residues. The germline V and J ends were trimmed by 6 bases and 1 base, with 22 bases remaining between them.

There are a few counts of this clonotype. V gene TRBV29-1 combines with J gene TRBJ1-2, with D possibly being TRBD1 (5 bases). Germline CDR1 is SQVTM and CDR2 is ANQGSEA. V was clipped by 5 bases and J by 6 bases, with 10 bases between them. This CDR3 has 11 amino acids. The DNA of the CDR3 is TGCAGCGTTCAAGGGGTAGATGGCTACACCTTC. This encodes CSVQGVDGYTF.

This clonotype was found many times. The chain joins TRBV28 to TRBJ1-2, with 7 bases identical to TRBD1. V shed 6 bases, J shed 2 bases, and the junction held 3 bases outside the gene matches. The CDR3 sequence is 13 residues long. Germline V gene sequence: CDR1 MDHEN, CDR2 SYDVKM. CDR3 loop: CASRTQGNYGYTF. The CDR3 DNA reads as TGTGCCAGCAGGACACAGGGGAACTATGGCTACACCTTC.

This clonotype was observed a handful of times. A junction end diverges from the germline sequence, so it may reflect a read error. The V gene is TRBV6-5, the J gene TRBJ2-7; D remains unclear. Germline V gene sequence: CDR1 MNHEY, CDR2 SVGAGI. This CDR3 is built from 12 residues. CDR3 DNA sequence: TGTGCCAGCAGTTACCCGCTTGAGGAGCAGCACTTC. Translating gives CASSYPLEEQHF.

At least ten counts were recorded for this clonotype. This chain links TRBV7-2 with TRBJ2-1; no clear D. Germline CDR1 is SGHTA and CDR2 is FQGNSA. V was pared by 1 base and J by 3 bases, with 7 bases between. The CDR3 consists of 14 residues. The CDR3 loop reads CASSLGDGYNEQFF. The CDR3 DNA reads TGTGCCAGCAGCTTAGGGGATGGCTACAATGAGCAGTTCTTC.

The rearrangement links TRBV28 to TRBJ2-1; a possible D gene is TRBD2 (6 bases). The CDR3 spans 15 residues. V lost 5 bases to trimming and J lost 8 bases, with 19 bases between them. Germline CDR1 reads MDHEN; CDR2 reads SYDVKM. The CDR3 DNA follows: TGTGCCAGCAGTAGGTTGACGGGAGCACTGGATGAGCAGTTCTTC. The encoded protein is CASSRLTGALDEQFF.

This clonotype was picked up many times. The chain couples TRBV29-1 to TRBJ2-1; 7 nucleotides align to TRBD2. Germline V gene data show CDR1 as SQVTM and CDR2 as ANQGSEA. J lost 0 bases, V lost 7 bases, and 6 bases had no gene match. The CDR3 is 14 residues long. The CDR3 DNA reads TGCAGCGGGGAGGGCGGAAGCTCCTACAATGAGCAGTTCTTC. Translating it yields CSGEGGSSYNEQFF.

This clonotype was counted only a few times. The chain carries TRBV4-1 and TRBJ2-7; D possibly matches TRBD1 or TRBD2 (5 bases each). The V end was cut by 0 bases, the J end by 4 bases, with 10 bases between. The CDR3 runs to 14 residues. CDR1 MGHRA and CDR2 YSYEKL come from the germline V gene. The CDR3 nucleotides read TGCGCCAGCAGCCAAGAGTTGAGGGGTTACGAGCAGTACTTC. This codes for CASSQELRGYEQYF.

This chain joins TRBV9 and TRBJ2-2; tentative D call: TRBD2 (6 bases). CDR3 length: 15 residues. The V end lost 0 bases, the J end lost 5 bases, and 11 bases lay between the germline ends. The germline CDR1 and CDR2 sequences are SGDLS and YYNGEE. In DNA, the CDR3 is TGTGCCAGCAGCGTAGACGGGAGAGGGACCGGGGAGCTGTTTTTT. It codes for CASSVDGRGTGELFF.

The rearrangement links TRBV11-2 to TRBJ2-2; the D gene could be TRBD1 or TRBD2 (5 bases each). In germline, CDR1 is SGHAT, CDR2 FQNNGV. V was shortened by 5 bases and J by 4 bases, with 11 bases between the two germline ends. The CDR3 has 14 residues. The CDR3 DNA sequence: TGTGCCAGCAGCCGGGACCTCCGCACCGGGGAGCTGTTTTTT. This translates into CASSRDLRTGELFF.

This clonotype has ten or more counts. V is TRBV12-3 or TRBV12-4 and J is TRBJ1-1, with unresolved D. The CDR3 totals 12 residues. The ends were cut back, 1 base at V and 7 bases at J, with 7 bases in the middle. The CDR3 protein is CASSLVTNEAFF. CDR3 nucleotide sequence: TGTGCCAGCAGTTTAGTGACCAATGAAGCTTTCTTT.

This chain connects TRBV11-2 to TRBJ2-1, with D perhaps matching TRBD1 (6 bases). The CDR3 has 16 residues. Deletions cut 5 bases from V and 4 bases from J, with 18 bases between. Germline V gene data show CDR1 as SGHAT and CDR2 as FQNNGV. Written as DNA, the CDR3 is TGTGCCAGCAGCCCTCGGGCCACAGGGCCATACAATGAGCAGTTCTTC. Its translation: CASSPRATGPYNEQFF.

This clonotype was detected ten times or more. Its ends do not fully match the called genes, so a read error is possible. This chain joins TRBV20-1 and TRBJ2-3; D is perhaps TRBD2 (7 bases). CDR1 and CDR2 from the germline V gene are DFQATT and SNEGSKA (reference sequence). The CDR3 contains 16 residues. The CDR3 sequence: CSARSGTYRATGTQYF. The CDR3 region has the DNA TGCAGTGCTAGAAGCGGGACTTACCGGGCGACAGGTACGCAGTATTTT.

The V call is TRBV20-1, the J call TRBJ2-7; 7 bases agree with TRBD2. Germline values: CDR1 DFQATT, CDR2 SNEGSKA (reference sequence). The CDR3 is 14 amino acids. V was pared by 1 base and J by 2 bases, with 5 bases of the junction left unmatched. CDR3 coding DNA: TGCAGTGCTAGAGGCAGGGACTATACCTACGAGCAGTACTTC. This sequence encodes CSARGRDYTYEQYF.

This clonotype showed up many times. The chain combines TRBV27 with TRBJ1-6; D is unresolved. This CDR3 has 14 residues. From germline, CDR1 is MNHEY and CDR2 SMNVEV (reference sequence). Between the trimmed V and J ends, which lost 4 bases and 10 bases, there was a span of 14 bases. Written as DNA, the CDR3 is TGTGCCAGCAGTTATGGCCTCACCGGCTCACCCCTCCACTTT. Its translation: CASSYGLTGSPLHF.

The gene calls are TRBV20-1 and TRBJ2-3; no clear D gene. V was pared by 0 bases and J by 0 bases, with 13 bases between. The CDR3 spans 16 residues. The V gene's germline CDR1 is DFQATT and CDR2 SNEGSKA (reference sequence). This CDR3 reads CSARDPRRESTDTQYF. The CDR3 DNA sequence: TGCAGTGCTAGAGACCCCAGGCGAGAGAGCACAGATACGCAGTATTTT.

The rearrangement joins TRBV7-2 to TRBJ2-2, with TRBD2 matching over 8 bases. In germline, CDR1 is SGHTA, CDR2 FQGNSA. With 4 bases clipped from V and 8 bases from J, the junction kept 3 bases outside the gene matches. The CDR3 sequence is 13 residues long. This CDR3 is CASSSSGSGELFF. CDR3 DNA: TGTGCCAGCAGCTCAAGCGGGAGTGGGGAGCTGTTTTTT. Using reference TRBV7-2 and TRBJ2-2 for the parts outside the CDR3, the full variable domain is GAGVSQSPSNKVTEKGKDVELRCDPISGHTALYWYRQSLGQGLEFLIYFQGNSAPDKSGLPSDRFSAERTGGSVSTLTIQRTQQEDSAVYLCASSSSGSGELFFGEGSRLTVL.

CDR3 sequence: CASSVLGTAISYEQYF. CDR3 nucleotides: TGTGCCAGCAGTGTATTAGGGACAGCGATTTCCTACGAGCAGTACTTC. The V call is TRBV2, the J call TRBJ2-7, with TRBD1 matching over 7 bases. The CDR3 is 16 residues long. Germline CDR1 and CDR2: SNHLY and FYNNEI. J was trimmed by 1 base and V by 4 bases; bases with no gene match: 10.

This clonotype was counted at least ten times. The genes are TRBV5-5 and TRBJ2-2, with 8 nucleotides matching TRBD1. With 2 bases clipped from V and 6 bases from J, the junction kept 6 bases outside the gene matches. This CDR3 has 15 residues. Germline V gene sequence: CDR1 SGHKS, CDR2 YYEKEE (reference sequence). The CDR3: CASSFPGGTAGELFF. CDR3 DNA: TGTGCCAGCAGCTTTCCAGGGGGCACCGCCGGGGAGCTGTTTTTT.

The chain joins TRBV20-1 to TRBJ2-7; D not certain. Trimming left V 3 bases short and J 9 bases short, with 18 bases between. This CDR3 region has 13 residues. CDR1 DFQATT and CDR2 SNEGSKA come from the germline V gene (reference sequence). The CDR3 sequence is CSASFEPQAGQYF. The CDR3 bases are TGCAGTGCTAGTTTCGAACCCCAGGCAGGGCAGTACTTC.

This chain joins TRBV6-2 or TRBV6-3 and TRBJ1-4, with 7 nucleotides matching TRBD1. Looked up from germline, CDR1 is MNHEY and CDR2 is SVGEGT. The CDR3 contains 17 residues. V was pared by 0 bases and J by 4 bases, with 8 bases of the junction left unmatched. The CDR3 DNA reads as TGTGCCAGCAGTTACTCGACAGGGCCCGCTCGTAATGAAAAACTGTTTTTT. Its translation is CASSYSTGPARNEKLFF.

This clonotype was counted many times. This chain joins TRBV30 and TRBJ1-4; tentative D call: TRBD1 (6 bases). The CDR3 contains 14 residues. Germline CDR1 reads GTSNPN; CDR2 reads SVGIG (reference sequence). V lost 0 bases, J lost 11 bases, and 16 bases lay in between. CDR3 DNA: TGTGCCTGGAGTGTCTCGGGGACATCGCCCAAACTGTTTTTT. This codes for CAWSVSGTSPKLFF.

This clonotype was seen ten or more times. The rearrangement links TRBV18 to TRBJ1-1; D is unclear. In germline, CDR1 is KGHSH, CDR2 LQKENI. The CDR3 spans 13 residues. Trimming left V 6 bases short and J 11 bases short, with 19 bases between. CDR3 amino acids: CASSPTRGFEAFF. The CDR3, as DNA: TGTGCCAGCTCCCCCACACGCGGGTTTGAGGCTTTCTTT.

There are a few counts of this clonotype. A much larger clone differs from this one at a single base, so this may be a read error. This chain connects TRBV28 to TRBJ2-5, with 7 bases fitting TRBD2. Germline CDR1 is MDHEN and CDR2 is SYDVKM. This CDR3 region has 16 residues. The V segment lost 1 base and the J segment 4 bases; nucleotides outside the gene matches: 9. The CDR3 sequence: CASSLYTGGSGETQYF. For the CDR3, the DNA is TGTGCCAGCAGTTTATACACTGGCGGGAGTGGAGAGACCCAGTACTTC.

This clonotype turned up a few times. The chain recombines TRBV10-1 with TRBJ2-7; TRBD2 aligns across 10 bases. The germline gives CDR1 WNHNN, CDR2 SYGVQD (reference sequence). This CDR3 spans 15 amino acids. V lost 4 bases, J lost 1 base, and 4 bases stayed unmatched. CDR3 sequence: CASSAGLAASYEQYF. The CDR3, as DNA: TGCGCCAGCAGTGCCGGACTAGCGGCGTCCTACGAGCAGTACTTC.

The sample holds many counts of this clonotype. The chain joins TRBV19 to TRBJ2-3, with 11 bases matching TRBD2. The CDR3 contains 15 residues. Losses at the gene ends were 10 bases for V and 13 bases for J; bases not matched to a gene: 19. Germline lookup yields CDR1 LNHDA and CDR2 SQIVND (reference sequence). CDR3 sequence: CATGLAGLNPGAEYF. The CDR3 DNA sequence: TGTGCCACAGGACTAGCGGGTTTAAATCCCGGGGCGGAGTATTTT. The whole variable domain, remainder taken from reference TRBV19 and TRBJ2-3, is DGGITQSPKYLFRKEGQNVTLSCEQNLNHDAMYWYRQDPGQGLRLIYYSQIVNDFQKGDIAEGYSVSREKKESFPLTVTSAQKNPTAFYLCATGLAGLNPGAEYFGPGTRLTVL.

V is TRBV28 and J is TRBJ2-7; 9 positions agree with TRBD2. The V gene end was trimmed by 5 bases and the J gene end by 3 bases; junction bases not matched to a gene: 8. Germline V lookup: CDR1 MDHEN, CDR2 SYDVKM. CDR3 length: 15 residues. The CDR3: CASSELLAGIYEQYF. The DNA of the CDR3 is TGTGCCAGCAGTGAACTGCTAGCGGGGATCTACGAGCAGTACTTC.

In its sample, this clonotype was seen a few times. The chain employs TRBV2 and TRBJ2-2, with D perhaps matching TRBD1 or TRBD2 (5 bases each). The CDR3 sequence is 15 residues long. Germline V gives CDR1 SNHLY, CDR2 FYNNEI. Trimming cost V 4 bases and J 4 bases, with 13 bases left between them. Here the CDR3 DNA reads TGTGCCAGCAGTGGGGGACGGCACCTCACCGGGGAGCTGTTTTTT. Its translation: CASSGGRHLTGELFF.

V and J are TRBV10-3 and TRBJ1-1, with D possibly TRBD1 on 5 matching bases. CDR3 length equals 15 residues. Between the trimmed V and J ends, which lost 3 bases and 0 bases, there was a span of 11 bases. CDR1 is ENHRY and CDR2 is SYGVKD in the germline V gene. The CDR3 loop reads CAISDGAGMNTEAFF. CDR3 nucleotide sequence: TGTGCCATCAGTGACGGGGCCGGGATGAACACTGAAGCTTTCTTT.

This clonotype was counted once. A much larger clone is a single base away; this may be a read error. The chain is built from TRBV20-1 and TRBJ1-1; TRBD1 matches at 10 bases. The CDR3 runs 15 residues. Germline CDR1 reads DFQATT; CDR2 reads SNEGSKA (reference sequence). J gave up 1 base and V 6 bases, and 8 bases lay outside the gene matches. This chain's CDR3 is CSAVGTGVGNTEAFF. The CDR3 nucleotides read TGCAGTGCAGTGGGGACAGGGGTGGGGAACACTGAAGCTTTCTTT.